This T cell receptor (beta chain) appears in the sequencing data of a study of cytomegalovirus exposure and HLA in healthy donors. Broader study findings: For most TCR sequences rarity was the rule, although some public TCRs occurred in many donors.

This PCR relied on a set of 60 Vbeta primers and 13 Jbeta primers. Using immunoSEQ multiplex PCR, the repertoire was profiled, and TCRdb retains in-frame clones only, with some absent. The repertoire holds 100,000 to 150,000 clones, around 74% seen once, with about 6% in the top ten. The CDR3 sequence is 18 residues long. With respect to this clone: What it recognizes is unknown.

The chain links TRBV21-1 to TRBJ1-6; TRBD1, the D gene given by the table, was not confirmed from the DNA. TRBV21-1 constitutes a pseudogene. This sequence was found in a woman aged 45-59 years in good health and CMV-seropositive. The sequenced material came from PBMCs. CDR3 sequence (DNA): TGTGCCAGCAGCAAGGGGCCAAAGGACAGATATATTAATTCACCCCTCCACTTT. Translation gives CASSKGPKDRYINSPLHF.